This paragraph covers one TCR beta chain sequence. Its antigen remains unidentified. TCRdb re-called the RT-PCR reads with MiXCR, one entry per CDR3 protein. The table has 650,000 to 800,000 distinct CDR3 sequences, about 15% seen once. The data are from a study of response to subunit inactivated influenza vaccine. CDR1 is LNHNV, CDR2 YYDKDF, per germline (reference sequence). This CDR3 spans 15 amino acids. V was trimmed by 0 bases and J by 6 bases, leaving 11 bases between them. Study-wide findings and caveats: Seasonal influenza vaccination, on each occasion, was suggested by the authors to recruit few new T cells.

This sequence joins TRBV15 and TRBJ2-2; tentatively, D is TRBD2 (5 bases). This sample comprised PBMCs from blood, obtained 14 days before vaccination. This clonotype was sampled from a man aged 45-65 years who received an inactivated influenza vaccine. The CDR3 spells CATSREPTRAGELFF. CDR3 nucleotides: TGTGCCACCAGCAGAGAGCCAACTAGGGCCGGGGAGCTGTTTTTT.